This note documents a single TCR beta chain sequence. Its antigen remains unknown. This entry comes from a study of shared clonotypes between healthy human individuals. Findings and caveats of the study: In contrast to clonotypes shared by all four donors, non-shared clonotypes had lower generation probabilities. Limitation of the genetic and exposure-history diversity represented came from the few donors. Of the naive CD4 clonotypes, around 5.2% were shared across a few donors.

TCRdb's table, derived via immunoSEQ multiplex PCR, lists solely in-frame clones and lacks some. The data show roughly 1,500,000 clones, approximately 98.5% seen once. The germline V gene encodes CDR1 MNHEY and CDR2 SVGAGI. With 5 bases clipped from V and 6 bases from J, the junction kept 5 bases outside the gene matches. CDR3 length: 14 residues. The chain uses TRBV6-5 and TRBJ2-7; 12 bases are a match to TRBD2. Sequenced input: naive CD4+ T cells sorted from blood. The subset here: CD45RA+ positively selected. This sequence was found in a young man in good health. CDR3 loop: CASSLAGGASEQYF. The CDR3 nucleotides read TGTGCCAGCAGTCTAGCGGGAGGGGCCTCCGAGCAGTACTTC.